The entry that follows covers one T cell receptor beta chain sequence. Its antigen remains unknown. The data were taken from a study of cytomegalovirus exposure and HLA in healthy donors. Study conclusions and caveats: Most TCR sequences were seen very rarely across donors, but some public TCRs occurred in many. As a later analysis showed, a missense DCLRE1C variant was linked to trimming of TCR beta V- and J-genes.

Per the germline V gene, CDR1 is GTSNPN and CDR2 is SVGIG (reference sequence). This CDR3 is built from 14 residues. V was clipped by 4 bases and J by 5 bases; unmatched bases: 9. The PCR ran on 60 Vbeta and 13 Jbeta primers. Assay: immunoSEQ multiplex PCR; the TCRdb copy retains only in-frame clones and omits some. The table lists roughly 180,000 clones, approximately 80% of them singletons. The J gene is TRBJ2-5, the V gene TRBV30; 8 nucleotides match TRBD1. Sequencing was carried out using PBMCs. This receptor was taken from a man aged 18 to 29 in good health and CMV-seronegative. The CDR3 loop is CAWTQGATYETQYF. The CDR3 DNA is TGTGCCTGGACCCAGGGGGCTACATACGAGACCCAGTACTTC.